A selection of T cell receptor beta chains follows, all from one sample in a study of blood T cell repertoires in COVID-19. This table comes from immunoSEQ multiplex PCR, and its TCRdb copy is limited to in-frame clones, with some not included. The sample consists of about 120,000 clones, around 90% of them appearing once. The material sequenced was peripheral blood. These receptors all stem from a woman aged 55 to 70 with COVID-19, enrolled during active disease. CDR3s include the opening cysteine and the closing phenylalanine or tryptophan. The D gene is left open where the match is weak. Some rows have no size entry. The others give once, few or many, or a class for an expanded clone.

>.|TRBJ2-1|TRBV6-5|TRBD1
CASSVVTDRVDEQFF
TGTGCCAGCAGCGTTGTTACCGACAGGGTCGATGAGCAGTTCTTC
>.|TRBJ2-7|TRBV4-1|.
CASSQDPGQGSYEQYF
TGCGCCAGCAGCCAAGATCCCGGGCAGGGCTCCTACGAGCAGTACTTC
>.|TRBJ1-3|TRBV30|TRBD1
CAWSAGGTGNTIYF
TGTGCCTGGAGTGCAGGGGGGACTGGAAACACCATATATTTT
>.|TRBJ2-3|TRBV7-2|.
CASSDRGGLRDTQYF
TGTGCCAGCAGCGATAGGGGGGGTTTGAGAGATACGCAGTATTTT
>.|TRBJ1-5|TRBV6-6|.
CASSQTLNQPQHF
TGTGCCAGCAGCCAGACATTGAATCAGCCCCAGCATTTT
>.|TRBJ1-2|TRBV27|.
CASSSPSAGGLDGYTF
TGTGCCAGCAGTTCCCCTTCGGCGGGGGGGCTGGATGGCTACACCTTC
>.|TRBJ2-5|TRBV5-1|TRBD1
CASSARDSQETQYF
TGCGCCAGCAGCGCCAGGGACAGTCAAGAGACCCAGTACTTC
>once|TRBJ2-5|TRBV7-3|.
CASSSSAFGETQYF
TGTGCCAGCAGCTCCTCAGCGTTTGGGGAGACCCAGTACTTC
>.|TRBJ2-5|TRBV5-1|.
CASSPTSRSRETQYF
TGCGCCAGCAGCCCCACGAGTCGAAGCCGAGAGACCCAGTACTTC
>.|TRBJ1-2|TRBV10-3|TRBD1
CAIKGQLISYGYTF
TGTGCCATCAAGGGACAGCTTATCAGCTATGGCTACACCTTC
>.|TRBJ1-2|TRBV11-1|TRBD1
CASSLTGGYGYTF
TGTGCCAGCAGCTTAACAGGGGGCTATGGCTACACCTTC
>.|TRBJ1-3|TRBV15|TRBD1
CATSRGQGGNTIYF
TGTGCCACCAGCAGGGGACAGGGGGGAAACACCATATATTTT
>.|TRBJ2-4|TRBV10-1|.
CASSESLSQVAKNIQYF
TGCGCCAGCAGTGAGTCGCTCAGCCAGGTAGCCAAAAACATTCAGTACTTC
>.|TRBJ1-2|TRBV6-1|TRBD1
CASSEAGQVSYGYTF
TGTGCCAGCAGTGAAGCGGGACAGGTCAGTTATGGCTACACCTTC
>.|TRBJ2-3|TRBV18|.
CASSPRAGKTDTQYF
TGTGCCAGCTCACCAAGGGCAGGGAAAACAGATACGCAGTATTTT
>.|TRBJ1-5|TRBV20-1|TRBD1
CSASSDYRGLYNQPQHF
TGCAGTGCTAGTTCAGACTACAGGGGCCTCTATAATCAGCCCCAGCATTTT
>.|TRBJ2-1|TRBV3-1/TRBV3-2|TRBD2
CASSASGGPGQFF
TGTGCCAGCAGCGCTAGCGGGGGGCCGGGGCAGTTCTTC
>.|TRBJ2-1|TRBV11-3|TRBD1
CASSRQGYNEQFF
TGTGCCAGCAGCCGACAGGGGTACAATGAGCAGTTCTTC
>.|TRBJ2-5|TRBV19|TRBD2
CASSRTSGGWGETQYF
TGTGCCAGTAGTCGGACTAGCGGGGGCTGGGGAGAGACCCAGTACTTC
>.|TRBJ2-7|TRBV14|.
CASSQIQGREQYF
TGTGCCAGCAGCCAAATACAGGGTCGCGAGCAGTACTTC
>.|TRBJ2-3|TRBV13|.
CASSLGLGGGPGGTQYF
TGTGCCAGCAGCTTAGGCCTAGGCGGGGGCCCCGGAGGTACGCAGTATTTT
>.|TRBJ1-6|TRBV29-1|.
CSVAEAGDSPLHF
TGCAGCGTTGCGGAGGCGGGAGATTCACCCCTCCACTTT
>.|TRBJ2-1|TRBV19|TRBD2
CASRDSGGAIVNEQFF
TGTGCCAGTAGAGATAGCGGGGGGGCCATAGTCAATGAGCAGTTCTTC
>.|TRBJ2-3|TRBV4-2|TRBD1
CASSQEYGQGHDTQYF
TGTGCCAGCAGCCAAGAGTATGGACAGGGCCATGATACGCAGTATTTT
>.|TRBJ1-3|TRBV5-1|.
CASSLDLSSGNTIYF
TGCGCCAGCAGCTTGGACCTTAGCTCTGGAAACACCATATATTTT
>.|TRBJ1-1|TRBV6-2/TRBV6-3|TRBD1
CASSSTPGQTEAFF
TGTGCCAGCAGCTCCACCCCGGGACAGACTGAAGCTTTCTTT
>.|TRBJ1-2|TRBV27|TRBD1
CASSLSGGDSYYGYTF
TGTGCCAGCAGTTTATCAGGTGGGGACAGCTACTATGGCTACACCTTC
>.|TRBJ2-2|TRBV6-2/TRBV6-3|.
CASSIILASTGELFF
TGTGCCAGCAGTATAATTCTAGCGAGCACCGGGGAGCTGTTTTTT
>few|TRBJ1-1|TRBV19|.
CASSIKDSGAFF
TGTGCCAGTAGTATAAAAGACTCGGGAGCTTTCTTT
>.|TRBJ2-5|TRBV7-8|TRBD2
CASSTGGGGPEGETQYF
TGTGCCAGCAGCACCGGTGGCGGGGGACCCGAGGGGGAGACCCAGTACTTC
>few|TRBJ2-2|TRBV4-3|TRBD1
CASSPAFIGTTGPGELFF
TGCGCCAGCAGCCCTGCCTTTATTGGGACGACAGGGCCCGGGGAGCTGTTTTTT
>.|TRBJ2-3|TRBV6-5|.
CASSQSRGSTDTQYF
TGTGCCAGCAGTCAATCAAGGGGAAGCACAGATACGCAGTATTTT
>.|TRBJ1-2|TRBV10-3|.
CAISGRVGAGYGYTF
TGTGCCATCAGTGGACGAGTGGGGGCAGGGTATGGCTACACCTTC
>.|TRBJ2-7|TRBV6-5|TRBD2
CASSYGTNAAYEQYF
TGTGCCAGCAGTTACGGGACTAACGCGGCCTACGAGCAGTACTTC
>.|TRBJ1-6|TRBV5-1|TRBD1
CASSSDRVNNSPLHF
TGCGCCAGCTCATCCGACAGGGTAAATAATTCACCCCTCCACTTT
>.|TRBJ1-6|TRBV4-1|TRBD1
CASSQDPPDRGYNSPLHF
TGCGCCAGCAGCCAAGATCCCCCGGACAGGGGCTATAATTCACCCCTCCACTTT
>.|TRBJ2-7|TRBV5-1|.
CASSLGSTGSYEQYF
TGCGCCAGCAGCTTGGGGTCTACAGGGTCCTACGAGCAGTACTTC
>few|TRBJ2-1|TRBV11-3|TRBD2
CASSLGGRGEQFF
TGTGCCAGCAGCTTGGGAGGGCGTGGCGAGCAGTTCTTC
>.|TRBJ1-2|TRBV6-2/TRBV6-3|TRBD1
CASSYSPVTGVYGYTF
TGTGCCAGCAGTTACTCCCCTGTGACAGGGGTGTATGGCTACACCTTC
>.|TRBJ1-2|TRBV11-2|.
CASSRQPQGYTF
TGTGCCAGCAGCCGCCAACCCCAGGGCTACACCTTC
>.|TRBJ1-2|TRBV7-9|.
CASRARGGGYTF
TGTGCCAGCAGGGCTCGGGGAGGCGGCTACACCTTC
>.|TRBJ1-3|TRBV6-1|TRBD1
CASSEYPPGQGGNTIYF
TGTGCCAGCAGTGAATATCCGCCGGGACAGGGAGGAAACACCATATATTTT
>.|TRBJ2-1|TRBV5-4|TRBD1
CAITDHRGNEQFF
TGTGCCATCACAGACCACAGGGGGAATGAGCAGTTCTTC
>.|TRBJ2-5|TRBV7-7|TRBD2
CASRPSPRTSEETQYF
TGTGCTAGCAGGCCCAGCCCGAGGACTAGCGAGGAGACCCAGTACTTC
>.|TRBJ2-7|TRBV5-6|.
CASSTDTQGLGYEQYF
TGTGCCAGCAGCACGGATACACAGGGTCTAGGCTACGAGCAGTACTTC
>.|TRBJ2-7|TRBV9|TRBD1
CASSGGQGINEQYF
TGTGCCAGCAGCGGGGGACAGGGTATAAACGAGCAGTACTTC
>.|TRBJ2-1|TRBV9|.
CASSTSGVFYNEQFF
TGTGCCAGCAGTACCTCGGGGGTCTTCTACAATGAGCAGTTCTTC